The 20 T cell receptor beta chains in this list originate from one sample, sequenced in a study of T cell responses to AZD1222 COVID-19 vaccine. The data were produced by immunoSEQ multiplex PCR, yet TCRdb's version contains in-frame clones alone and is incomplete. Here the sample spans 150,000 to 200,000 clones, 90% to 95% being singletons. The sample was peripheral blood, taken 28 days after the second AZD1222 dose. These receptors were collected from an adult who received the AZD1222 COVID-19 vaccine.

The chain recombines TRBV4-2 with TRBJ1-1, with 7 bases aligning to TRBD1. The CDR3 totals 14 residues. Germline lookup yields CDR1 LGHNA and CDR2 YNFKEQ. Trimming took 1 base from V and 5 from J; bases not matched to a gene: 4. CDR3 nucleotides: TGTGCCAGCAGCCAAGGACAGGGACGAACTGAAGCTTTCTTT. Protein: CASSQGQGRTEAFF.

The V call is TRBV10-3, the J call TRBJ2-1; 7 bases fit TRBD1. The CDR3 loop spans 19 amino acids. Germline CDR1 ENHRY, CDR2 SYGVKD. V was clipped by 3 bases and J by 6 bases; unmatched bases: 20. CDR3 sequence reads: CAISDWGKERPRGSNEQFF. The CDR3 nucleotides read TGTGCCATCAGTGATTGGGGGAAGGAGCGCCCCAGGGGGTCCAATGAGCAGTTCTTC.

CDR3 protein: CASSSPAGLAALNEQFF. The DNA for the CDR3 is TGTGCCAGCAGTTCGCCCGCGGGACTAGCGGCCTTGAATGAGCAGTTCTTC. The genes are TRBV11-3 and TRBJ2-1, with 11 bases identical to TRBD2. The germline V gene has CDR1 SGHNT and CDR2 YENEEA. This CDR3 spans 17 amino acids. Trimming cost V 6 bases and J 7 bases; bases outside gene matches: 14.

This sequence joins TRBV5-4 and TRBJ1-1, with TRBD1 matching over 8 bases. This CDR3 is 15 amino acids long. Trimming removed 5 bases from V and 4 bases from J; junction bases left unmatched: 10. CDR1 and CDR2 from the germline V gene are SGHNT and YYREEE (reference sequence). CDR3 residues: CASRAGGRLVTEAFF. For the CDR3, the DNA is TGTGCCAGCAGAGCAGGGGGCCGTTTAGTCACTGAAGCTTTCTTT.

The V and J genes are TRBV19 and TRBJ2-1; 12 positions agree with TRBD2. Unmatched junction bases numbered 5, after V lost 5 bases and J lost 6 bases. Germline V gene sequence: CDR1 LNHDA, CDR2 SQIVND (reference sequence). This CDR3 spans 15 amino acids. In DNA form, the CDR3 reads TGTGCCAGTAGTTCAACTAGCGGGAGGCTCAATGAGCAGTTCTTC. Protein: CASSSTSGRLNEQFF.

The chain carries TRBV27 and TRBJ1-1; no clear D. The ends were cut back, 3 bases at V and 1 base at J, with 6 bases in the middle. The germline gives CDR1 MNHEY, CDR2 SMNVEV (reference sequence). This CDR3 has 13 residues. The CDR3 is CASSFQANTEAFF. The CDR3 DNA sequence: TGTGCCAGCAGTTTTCAGGCGAACACTGAAGCTTTCTTT.

This clone appeared once. This rearrangement joins TRBV5-1 to TRBJ1-1, with 10 bases fitting TRBD1. This CDR3 comprises 15 residues. Per germline, CDR1 SGHRS and CDR2 YFSETQ. J was trimmed by 3 bases and V by 2 bases; bases with no gene match: 4. CDR3: CASSFTGTGDTEAFF. The DNA of the CDR3 is TGCGCCAGCAGCTTCACCGGGACAGGGGACACTGAAGCTTTCTTT.

V usage is TRBV9 and J usage is TRBJ2-3, with 10 bases fitting TRBD2. Germline lookup yields CDR1 SGDLS and CDR2 YYNGEE. This CDR3 has 15 residues. V dropped 2 bases and J dropped 5; count of bases not matched to a gene: 5. The DNA for the CDR3 is TGTGCCAGCAGCGTCGAAGCGGGAGGGGGAGATACGCAGTATTTT. Amino acid sequence: CASSVEAGGGDTQYF.

The chain has TRBV7-2 and TRBJ1-5; D not resolved. The V and J ends lost 5 bases and 1 base respectively, with 12 bases between them. Germline lookup yields CDR1 SGHTA and CDR2 FQGNSA. The CDR3 contains 15 residues. The CDR3 nucleotides read TGTGCCAGCAGCACGATGTTGGGAAGCAATCAGCCCCAGCATTTT. Its protein is CASSTMLGSNQPQHF.

The V call is TRBV29-1, the J call TRBJ1-1, with 8 bases aligning to TRBD1. CDR3 length equals 16 residues. CDR1 and CDR2 (germline): SQVTM, ANQGSEA. The ends lost 3 bases at V and 1 base at J; junction bases unmatched: 10. Written as DNA, the CDR3 is TGCAGCGTTGATCCCCAGGGGGCGCATGGGAACACTGAAGCTTTCTTT. Translated: CSVDPQGAHGNTEAFF.

The rearrangement links TRBV7-2 to TRBJ2-3; 8 bases map to TRBD2. Germline V CDR1 and CDR2: SGHTA, FQGNSA. V lost 3 bases, J lost 0 bases, and 5 bases stayed unmatched. The CDR3 has 16 amino acids. CDR3 region: CASSFVAGTSTDTQYF. The CDR3, as DNA: TGTGCCAGCAGCTTCGTAGCGGGAACTAGCACAGATACGCAGTATTTT.

The genes are TRBV5-6 and TRBJ2-1; D unclear. V gave up 5 bases and J gave up 2 bases, with 17 bases separating them. This CDR3 has 16 residues. Per germline, CDR1 SGHDT and CDR2 YYEEEE. CDR3 bases: TGTGCCAGCAGAGCCCTGGGTTCGGTTACCTACAATGAGCAGTTCTTC. It yields the protein CASRALGSVTYNEQFF.

This clone has just one count. This chain joins TRBV20-1 and TRBJ2-3, with D perhaps matching TRBD1 or TRBD2 (5 bases each). V was pared by 3 bases and J by 13 bases, with 14 bases between. The germline gives CDR1 DFQATT, CDR2 SNEGSKA (reference sequence). This CDR3 is built from 11 residues. The CDR3 DNA follows: TGCAGTGCTAGTATGGGACCCGGGAAGTATTTT. It codes for CSASMGPGKYF.

The chain links TRBV19 to TRBJ2-6; TRBD2 might be the D (7 bases). Germline assignment: CDR1 LNHDA and CDR2 SQIVND (reference sequence). V lost 2 bases, J lost 0 bases, and 17 bases lay in between. The CDR3 runs 19 residues. The CDR3 nucleotides read TGTGCCAGTAGTATATCCCTGGGGGGGGCCACCTCTGGGGCCAACGTCCTGACTTTC. Translation gives CASSISLGGATSGANVLTF.

The J gene is TRBJ1-2, the V gene TRBV4-3; unclear D gene. Trimming took off 2 bases at V and 2 bases at J, with 3 bases between the two ends. The germline CDR1 and CDR2 sequences are LGHNA and YSLEER. The CDR3 extends over 12 amino acids. The CDR3 sequence is CASSQQNYGYTF. The DNA for the CDR3 is TGCGCCAGCAGCCAACAGAACTATGGCTACACCTTC.

The chain employs TRBV7-9 and TRBJ1-1; D unclear. The germline V and J ends were trimmed by 2 bases and 2 bases, with 6 bases remaining between them. Germline CDR1 reads SEHNR; CDR2 reads FQNEAQ (reference sequence). The CDR3 length is 13 residues. The CDR3 coding sequence is TGTGCCAGCAGCTTAAACGGAAACACTGAAGCTTTCTTT. Translating gives CASSLNGNTEAFF.

The rearrangement joins TRBV2 to TRBJ1-5; tentative D call: TRBD1 (6 bases). In germline, CDR1 is SNHLY, CDR2 FYNNEI. The germline V and J ends were trimmed by 5 bases and 3 bases, with 14 bases remaining between them. The CDR3 has 15 amino acids. The CDR3 region has the DNA TGTGCCAGCAGTTCCTTATCAGGGGACAATCAGCCCCAGCATTTT. Its translation is CASSSLSGDNQPQHF.

The CDR3 sequence: CASSSSQGRAGANVLTF. Written as DNA, the CDR3 is TGTGCCAGCAGTTCGTCGCAGGGAAGGGCTGGGGCCAACGTCCTGACTTTC. This sequence joins TRBV27 and TRBJ2-6; D possibly corresponds to TRBD1 (5 bases). CDR3 size: 17 residues. Germline loops: CDR1 MNHEY, CDR2 SMNVEV (reference sequence). V was clipped by 4 bases and J by 2 bases, with 15 bases between them.

This sequence joins TRBV7-2 and TRBJ2-2, with 8 bases identical to TRBD2. Trimming cost V 7 bases and J 4 bases; bases outside gene matches: 11. This CDR3 is built from 16 residues. The germline CDR1 and CDR2 sequences are SGHTA and FQGNSA. The DNA for the CDR3 is TGTGCCAGCACCTTCCCCGGACTAGCCACCACCGGGGAGCTGTTTTTT. Translation: CASTFPGLATTGELFF.

This clone came up once. The chain employs TRBV11-2 and TRBJ1-6; 8 bases map to TRBD1. The CDR3 spans 14 residues. Germline V gene sequence: CDR1 SGHAT, CDR2 FQNNGV. With 4 bases clipped from V and 7 bases from J, the junction kept 3 bases outside the gene matches. CDR3 coding DNA: TGTGCCAGCAGCTCAAGGACAGGGAATTCACCCCTCCACTTT. Protein product: CASSSRTGNSPLHF.